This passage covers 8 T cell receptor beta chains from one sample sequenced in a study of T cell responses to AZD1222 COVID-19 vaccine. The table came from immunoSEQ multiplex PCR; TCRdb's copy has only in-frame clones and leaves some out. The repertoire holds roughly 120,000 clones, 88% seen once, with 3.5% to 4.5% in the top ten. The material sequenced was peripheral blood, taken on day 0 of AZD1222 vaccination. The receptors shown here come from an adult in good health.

The CDR3 DNA is TGTGCCAGCCAACAGGGCCTCTGGCAGCCCCAGCATTTT. It yields the protein CASQQGLWQPQHF. The rearrangement uses TRBV12-3 or TRBV12-4 and TRBJ1-5; possibly TRBD1 for D (6 bases). This CDR3 contains 13 residues. Trimming took off 8 bases at V and 7 bases at J, with 15 bases between the two ends.

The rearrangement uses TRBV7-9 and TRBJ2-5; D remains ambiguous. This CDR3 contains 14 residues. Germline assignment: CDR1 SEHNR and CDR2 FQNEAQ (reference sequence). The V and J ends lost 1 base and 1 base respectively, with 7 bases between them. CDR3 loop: CASSLVRSQETQYF. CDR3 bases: TGTGCCAGCAGCTTAGTTCGGAGCCAAGAGACCCAGTACTTC.

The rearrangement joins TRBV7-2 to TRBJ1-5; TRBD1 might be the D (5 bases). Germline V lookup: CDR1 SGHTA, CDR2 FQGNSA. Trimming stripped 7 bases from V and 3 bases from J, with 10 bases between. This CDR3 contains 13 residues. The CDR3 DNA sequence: TGTGCCAGCAACGACAGATACAATCAGCCCCAGCATTTT. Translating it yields CASNDRYNQPQHF.

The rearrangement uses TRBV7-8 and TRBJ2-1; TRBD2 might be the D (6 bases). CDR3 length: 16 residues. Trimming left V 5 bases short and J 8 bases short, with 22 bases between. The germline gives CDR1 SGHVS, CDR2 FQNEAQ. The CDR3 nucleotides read TGTGCCAGCAGCCCTCATCGACTAGTTCGTGGGGATGAGCAGTTCTTC. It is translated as CASSPHRLVRGDEQFF.

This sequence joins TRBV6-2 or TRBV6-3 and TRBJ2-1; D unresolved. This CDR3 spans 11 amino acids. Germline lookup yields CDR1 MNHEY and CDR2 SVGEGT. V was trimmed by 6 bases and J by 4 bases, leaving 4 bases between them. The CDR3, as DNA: TGTGCCAGCAGCCTATACAATGAGCAGTTCTTC. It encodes CASSLYNEQFF.

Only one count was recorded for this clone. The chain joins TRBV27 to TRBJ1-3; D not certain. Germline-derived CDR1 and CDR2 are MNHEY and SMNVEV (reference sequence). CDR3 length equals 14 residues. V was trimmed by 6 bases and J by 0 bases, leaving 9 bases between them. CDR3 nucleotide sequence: TGTGCCAGCAGCTCTGCAGGCTCTGGAAACACCATATATTTT. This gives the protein CASSSAGSGNTIYF.

The CDR3 region has the DNA TGTGCCAGCTCAGGAGCGCGTGGGACAACATACAATGAGCAGTTCTTC. Amino acid sequence: CASSGARGTTYNEQFF. This sequence joins TRBV18 and TRBJ2-1; D might be TRBD1 (6 bases). The CDR3 runs to 16 residues. V shed 5 bases and J shed 4 bases, with 18 bases lying between them. Germline CDR1 and CDR2: KGHSH and LQKENI.

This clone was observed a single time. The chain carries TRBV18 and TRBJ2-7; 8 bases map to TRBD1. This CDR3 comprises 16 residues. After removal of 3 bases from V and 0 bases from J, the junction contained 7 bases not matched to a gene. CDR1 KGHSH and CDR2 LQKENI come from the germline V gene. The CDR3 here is CASSPAGTGTSYEQYF. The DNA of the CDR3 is TGTGCCAGCTCACCCGCCGGGACAGGAACCTCCTACGAGCAGTACTTC.